This T cell receptor (beta chain) was sequenced in a study of control samples from healthy donors and cancer patients. Trimming took 8 bases from V and 0 from J, leaving 13 bases between them. The CDR3 contains 14 residues. Germline CDR1 is MNHNY and CDR2 is SVGAGI (reference sequence). TCRdb keeps only in-frame clones here, not all; method: immunoSEQ multiplex PCR. In all, the sample yields 150,000 to 200,000 clones. The V and J genes are TRBV6-6 and TRBJ1-1; TRBD1 might be the D (5 bases). The sample was blood. The sequence was obtained from a woman in her thirties in good health. CDR3 nucleotides: TGTGCCAGCGGCCGGGGCAGGCTGAACACTGAAGCTTTCTTT. It specifies CASGRGRLNTEAFF.